These 29 T cell receptor beta chains came from one sample sequenced in a study of CD8+ T cells in alopecia areata. cDNA prepared by RNA extraction and subsequent reverse transcription served as the template for sequencing. The data were produced by immunoSEQ multiplex PCR, yet TCRdb's version contains in-frame clones alone and is incomplete. Counted here are more than 100,000 clones, approximately 90% occurring once; the ten biggest clones make up 8.5% to 14%. Treatment here: oral pan-JAK inhibitor, 5-10 mg twice daily. The sample was CD8+ T cells sorted from blood, taken at roughly week 30, from a patient treated with tofacitinib. The receptors stem from a human donor with alopecia areata.

The V and J genes are TRBV21-1 and TRBJ2-5. TRBV21-1 is an annotated pseudogene. This CDR3 has 11 residues. CDR3 loop: CASSTQETQYF. The CDR3 DNA reads as TGTGCCAGCAGCACCCAAGAGACCCAGTACTTC.

This chain uses TRBV7-9 with TRBJ2-1; the match to TRBD2 covers 10 bases. V lost 5 bases to trimming and J lost 4 bases; unmatched junction nucleotides: 8. Germline CDR1 reads SEHNR; CDR2 reads FQNEAQ (reference sequence). The CDR3 spans 16 residues. CDR3 coding DNA: TGTGCCAGCAGCCCCAAGACTAGCGGGCCGTACAATGAGCAGTTCTTC. This gives the protein CASSPKTSGPYNEQFF. Complete variable domain (other parts from reference TRBV7-9 and TRBJ2-1): DTGVSQNPRHKITKRGQNVTFRCDPISEHNRLYWYRQTLGQGPEFLTYFQNEAQLEKSRLLSDRFSAERPKGSFSTLEIQRTEQGDSAMYLCASSPKTSGPYNEQFFGPGTRLTVL.

The CDR3 DNA reads as TGTGCCACCAGCAGAGATCCTGGACATCCGACATCCTACAATGAGCAGTTCTTC. Amino acid sequence: CATSRDPGHPTSYNEQFF. This chain uses TRBV15 with TRBJ2-1; D may be TRBD1 (5 bases). The germline V gene encodes CDR1 LNHNV and CDR2 YYDKDF (reference sequence). V lost 0 bases to trimming and J lost 1 base, with 16 bases between them. This CDR3 is built from 18 residues.

The chain links TRBV27 to TRBJ2-1, with TRBD2 matching over 12 bases. Per germline, CDR1 MNHEY and CDR2 SMNVEV (reference sequence). J was trimmed by 3 bases and V by 7 bases; bases with no gene match: 4. The CDR3 extends over 15 amino acids. The CDR3 loop reads CASTPLAGGYNEQFF. CDR3 nucleotide sequence: TGTGCCAGCACGCCACTAGCGGGAGGCTACAATGAGCAGTTCTTC.

CDR3 residues: CASSLGTGNTEAFF. Written as DNA, the CDR3 is TGTGCCAGCAGCTTAGGGACAGGGAACACTGAAGCTTTCTTT. The chain carries TRBV7-9 and TRBJ1-1; 7 bases align to TRBD1. The V gene's germline CDR1 is SEHNR and CDR2 FQNEAQ (reference sequence). The trim removed 1 base at V and 1 base at J, leaving 0 bases unmatched. This CDR3 region has 14 residues.

The chain is built from TRBV9 and TRBJ2-1; 10 bases fit TRBD2. This CDR3 spans 21 amino acids. V lost 3 bases to trimming and J lost 5 bases; unmatched junction nucleotides: 23. The germline CDR1 and CDR2 sequences are SGDLS and YYNGEE. DNA for the CDR3: TGTGCCAGCAGCGACCCCTCGGGAATGGATGGAAGCGGGAGGGCCCACAATGAGCAGTTCTTC. Translated: CASSDPSGMDGSGRAHNEQFF.

The V gene is TRBV5-4, the J gene TRBJ1-3; D remains ambiguous. V lost 4 bases, J lost 7 bases, and 18 bases lay in between. The germline V gene encodes CDR1 SGHNT and CDR2 YYREEE (reference sequence). The CDR3 totals 15 residues. CDR3 protein: CASSPTWGASNTIYF. CDR3 nucleotides: TGTGCCAGCAGCCCCACGTGGGGAGCATCGAACACCATATATTTT.

The V gene is TRBV29-1, the J gene TRBJ1-2; 7 bases map to TRBD1. V shed 7 bases and J 7 bases; nucleotides not matched to a gene: 12. Per the germline V gene, CDR1 is SQVTM and CDR2 is ANQGSEA. The CDR3 loop spans 13 amino acids. CDR3 protein: CSGVETGIRGYTF. The CDR3, as DNA: TGCAGCGGTGTGGAGACAGGGATTCGTGGCTACACCTTC.

This clone was seen a single time. J is TRBJ1-1 and V is TRBV27, with a weak D call TRBD1 (5 bases). The CDR3 has 17 amino acids. The germline V gene has CDR1 MNHEY and CDR2 SMNVEV (reference sequence). V lost 1 base and J 1 base, leaving 16 bases between the germline ends. In DNA, the CDR3 is TGTGCCAGCAGTTTATTCTCCGGGGCAGGGTCGAACACTGAAGCTTTCTTT. It is translated as CASSLFSGAGSNTEAFF.

The rearrangement uses TRBV7-2 and TRBJ1-2; D remains ambiguous. V was pared by 5 bases and J by 4 bases, with 20 bases between. CDR1 is SGHTA and CDR2 is FQGNSA in the germline V gene. The CDR3 is 16 residues long. For the CDR3, the DNA is TGTGCCAGCAGCCAAAAATCCGGCGGCTATATCTATGGCTACACCTTC. It is translated as CASSQKSGGYIYGYTF.

CDR3 sequence: CASSEPGQGVDTQYF. DNA of the CDR3: TGTGCCAGCAGTGAGCCGGGACAGGGGGTAGATACGCAGTATTTT. This chain uses TRBV2 with TRBJ2-3, with TRBD1 matching 11 bases. CDR3 size: 15 residues. V was clipped by 3 bases and J by 5 bases; unmatched bases: 4. Germline V gives CDR1 SNHLY, CDR2 FYNNEI.

The chain couples TRBV14 to TRBJ1-2, with a tentative D call TRBD1 (6 bases). The V end was cut by 1 base, the J end by 8 bases, with 11 bases between. The CDR3 covers 13 residues. Germline CDR1 and CDR2: SGHDN and FVKESK. Here the CDR3 DNA reads TGTGCCAGCAGCCAAGGTTGGACAGACGGCTACACCTTC. This translates into CASSQGWTDGYTF. Full variable domain (missing parts from reference TRBV14 and TRBJ1-2): EAGVTQFPSHSVIEKGQTVTLRCDPISGHDNLYWYRRVMGKEIKFLLHFVKESKQDESGMPNNRFLAERTGGTYSTLKVQPAELEDSGVYFCASSQGWTDGYTFGSGTRLTVV.

The chain joins TRBV7-9 to TRBJ1-5; 7 bases align to TRBD1. This CDR3 has 17 residues. CDR1 and CDR2 from the germline V gene are SEHNR and FQNEAQ (reference sequence). Germline trimming cut 4 bases from V and 7 bases from J; bases unmatched to any gene: 16. This chain's CDR3 is CASSSANPTGRGQPQHF. In nucleotides, the CDR3 is TGTGCCAGCAGCTCAGCGAATCCGACAGGGAGAGGCCAGCCCCAGCATTTT.

The V call is TRBV13, the J call TRBJ2-1; D not certain. Germline CDR1 reads PRHDT; CDR2 reads FYEKMQ (reference sequence). The CDR3 contains 15 residues. The ends were cut back, 1 base at V and 5 bases at J, with 12 bases in the middle. CDR3 bases: TGTGCCAGCAGCTTAGTCGGCGGTTCTAACAATGAGCAGTTCTTC. Translated: CASSLVGGSNNEQFF. The full variable domain, its missing parts supplied by reference TRBV13 and TRBJ2-1, is AAGVIQSPRHLIKEKRETATLKCYPIPRHDTVYWYQQGPGQDPQFLISFYEKMQSDKGSIPDRFSAQQFSDYHSELNMSSLELGDSALYFCASSLVGGSNNEQFFGPGTRLTVL.

In its sample, this clone was seen a few times. The CDR3 DNA reads as TGTGCCAGCGGCGCCAACAGAGATGCCAAAAACATTCAGTACTTC. This codes for CASGANRDAKNIQYF. This rearrangement joins TRBV6-1 to TRBJ2-4; D call uncertain. Germline CDR1 and CDR2: MNHNS and SASEGT. The CDR3 covers 15 residues. Between the trimmed V and J ends, which lost 8 bases and 1 base, there was a span of 15 bases.

The chain recombines TRBV5-1 with TRBJ2-1, with no clear D. V lost 9 bases to trimming and J lost 5 bases, with 12 bases between them. The CDR3 extends over 12 amino acids. Germline CDR1 and CDR2: SGHRS and YFSETQ. The CDR3 nucleotides read TGCGCCACCACCGGGCCGGACAATGAGCAGTTCTTC. It is translated as CATTGPDNEQFF.

This clone occurred once. The chain carries TRBV19 and TRBJ2-6; 9 bases are shared with TRBD2. The V gene's germline CDR1 is LNHDA and CDR2 SQIVND (reference sequence). V lost 7 bases to trimming and J lost 2 bases; unmatched junction nucleotides: 9. The CDR3 contains 17 residues. The CDR3 here is CASTQWREGPGANVLTF. The CDR3 DNA reads TGTGCCAGTACTCAGTGGCGGGAGGGCCCTGGGGCCAACGTCCTGACTTTC.

This sequence joins TRBV7-2 and TRBJ1-4; maybe TRBD1 (6 bases). V lost 2 bases to trimming and J lost 6 bases, with 16 bases between them. This CDR3 region has 16 residues. Germline values: CDR1 SGHTA, CDR2 FQGNSA. CDR3 loop: CASSLLWGHPDEKLFF. For the CDR3, the DNA is TGTGCCAGCAGCTTACTATGGGGGCATCCGGATGAAAAACTGTTTTTT.

This chain uses TRBV27 with TRBJ2-2, with D maybe TRBD1 (6 bases). The germline V gene encodes CDR1 MNHEY and CDR2 SMNVEV (reference sequence). The CDR3 totals 17 residues. The germline V and J ends were trimmed by 5 bases and 5 bases, with 21 bases remaining between them. CDR3 coding DNA: TGTGCCAGCAGTCCCCACCCTTCCGGGACATGGACCGGGGAGCTGTTTTTT. Its translation: CASSPHPSGTWTGELFF.

The rearrangement links TRBV7-9 to TRBJ2-3; the D is unclear. Germline V gene sequence: CDR1 SEHNR, CDR2 FQNEAQ (reference sequence). Trimming pared 5 bases from V and 0 bases from J, leaving 18 bases between. The CDR3 spans 17 residues. CDR3 nucleotides: TGTGCCAGCAGCCACCCCTGGAGACCTACTAGCACAGATACGCAGTATTTT. Translation gives CASSHPWRPTSTDTQYF. Using reference TRBV7-9 and TRBJ2-3 for the parts outside the CDR3, the full variable domain is DTGVSQNPRHKITKRGQNVTFRCDPISEHNRLYWYRQTLGQGPEFLTYFQNEAQLEKSRLLSDRFSAERPKGSFSTLEIQRTEQGDSAMYLCASSHPWRPTSTDTQYFGPGTRLTVL.

The chain has TRBV11-1 and TRBJ2-1, with D possibly matching TRBD2 (6 bases). Deletions cut 4 bases from V and 1 base from J, with 14 bases between. CDR1 and CDR2 from the germline V gene are SGHAT and FQDESV (reference sequence). The CDR3 is made up of 16 amino acids. DNA of the CDR3: TGTGCCAGCAGCTCGACTGGAGGGGCGTCCTACAATGAGCAGTTCTTC. Its translation is CASSSTGGASYNEQFF. The whole variable domain, remainder taken from reference TRBV11-1 and TRBJ2-1, is EAEVAQSPRYKITEKSQAVAFWCDPISGHATLYWYRQILGQGPELLVQFQDESVVDDSQLPKDRFSAERLKGVDSTLKIQPAELGDSAMYLCASSSTGGASYNEQFFGPGTRLTVL.

V usage is TRBV7-6 and J usage is TRBJ2-3, with a possible D match to TRBD2 (6 bases). Germline V CDR1 and CDR2: SGHVS, FNYEAQ. CDR3 length equals 15 residues. With 4 bases removed from V and 2 bases from J, the gap between germline ends came to 13 bases. CDR3 nucleotides: TGTGCCAGCAGCTCAGAAGGGGACTTCACAGATACGCAGTATTTT. Its translation is CASSSEGDFTDTQYF.

The rearrangement links TRBV7-9 to TRBJ2-3, with D perhaps matching TRBD1 (5 bases). Looked up from germline, CDR1 is SEHNR and CDR2 is FQNEAQ (reference sequence). The germline V and J ends were trimmed by 4 bases and 2 bases, with 13 bases remaining between them. This CDR3 spans 15 amino acids. This chain's CDR3 is CASSSFRQLTDTQYF. The CDR3 coding sequence is TGTGCCAGCAGCTCCTTTCGACAGCTCACAGATACGCAGTATTTT.

V is TRBV7-8 and J is TRBJ2-7, with 12 bases aligning to TRBD1. J lost 4 bases, V lost 5 bases, and 6 bases had no gene match. CDR3 length: 15 amino acids. Germline V gene sequence: CDR1 SGHVS, CDR2 FQNEAQ. CDR3 sequence (DNA): TGTGCCAGCAGCCAGGGACAGGGGGCGCAGTACGAGCAGTACTTC. This encodes CASSQGQGAQYEQYF.

The CDR3 DNA follows: TGTGCCAGTAGTATATTGGGGAGCTCCTACGAGCAGTACTTC. Translating it yields CASSILGSSYEQYF. V is TRBV19 and J is TRBJ2-7; possibly TRBD2 for D (5 bases). The CDR3 is 14 residues long. Germline V CDR1 and CDR2: LNHDA, SQIVND (reference sequence). Trimming took off 2 bases at V and 0 bases at J, with 8 bases between the two ends.

This clone is termed medium-sized. The sample contains more than one DNA sequence encoding this CDR3. The chain recombines TRBV7-2 with TRBJ2-3, with D unclear. CDR1 is SGHTA and CDR2 is FQGNSA in the germline V gene. The CDR3 spans 11 residues. V was pared by 6 bases and J by 2 bases, with 3 bases between. The chain's CDR3 is CASSYTDTQYF. CDR3 coding DNA: TGTGCCAGCAGTTACACAGATACGCAGTATTTT.

The rearrangement joins TRBV7-9 to TRBJ2-1, with 10 nucleotides matching TRBD1. Trimming took 3 bases from V and 7 from J; bases not matched to a gene: 6. The CDR3 is 15 residues long. Looked up from germline, CDR1 is SEHNR and CDR2 is FQNEAQ (reference sequence). CDR3 coding DNA: TGTGCCAGCAGCTTCTCCCGGACAGGGGGAAATGAGCAGTTCTTC. Protein sequence: CASSFSRTGGNEQFF.

For the CDR3, the DNA is TGTGCCATCAGTGAGTCTCTGGGCTACGAGCAGTACTTC. As protein: CAISESLGYEQYF. This sequence joins TRBV10-3 and TRBJ2-7; no clear D gene. Germline values: CDR1 ENHRY, CDR2 SYGVKD. The V and J ends lost 0 bases and 3 bases respectively, with 6 bases between them. This CDR3 region has 13 residues.

This clone showed up just once. This sequence joins TRBV18 and TRBJ2-1, with a weak D call TRBD1 (6 bases). CDR1 KGHSH and CDR2 LQKENI come from the germline V gene. The CDR3 totals 15 residues. Trimming removed 3 bases at V and 7 bases at J, with 16 bases between. For the CDR3, the DNA is TGTGCCAGCTCACCCACGCCGGACAGAGGAAATGAGCAGTTCTTC. It codes for CASSPTPDRGNEQFF.